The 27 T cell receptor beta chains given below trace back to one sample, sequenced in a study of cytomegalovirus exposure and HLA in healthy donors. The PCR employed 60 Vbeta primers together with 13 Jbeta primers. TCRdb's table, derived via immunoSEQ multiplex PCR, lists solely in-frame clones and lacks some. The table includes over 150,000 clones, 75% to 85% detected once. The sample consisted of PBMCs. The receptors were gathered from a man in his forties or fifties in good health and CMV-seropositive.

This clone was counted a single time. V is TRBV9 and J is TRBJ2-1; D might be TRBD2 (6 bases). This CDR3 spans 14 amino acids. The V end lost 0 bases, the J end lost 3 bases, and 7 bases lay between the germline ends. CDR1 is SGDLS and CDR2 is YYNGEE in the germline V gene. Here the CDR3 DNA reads TGTGCCAGCAGCGTAGGGACTAACTACAATGAGCAGTTCTTC. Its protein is CASSVGTNYNEQFF.

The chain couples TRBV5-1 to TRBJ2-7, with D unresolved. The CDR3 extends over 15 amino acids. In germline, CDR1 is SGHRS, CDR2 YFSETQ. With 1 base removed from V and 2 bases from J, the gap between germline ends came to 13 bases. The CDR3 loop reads CASSLRQAATYEQYF. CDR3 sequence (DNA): TGCGCCAGCAGCTTGAGGCAGGCCGCCACCTACGAGCAGTACTTC.

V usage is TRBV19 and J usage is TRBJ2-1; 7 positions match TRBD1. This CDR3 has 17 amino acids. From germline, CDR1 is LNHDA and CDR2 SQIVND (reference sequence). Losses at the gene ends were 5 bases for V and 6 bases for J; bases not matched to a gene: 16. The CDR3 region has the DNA TGTGCCAGTAGTGAGACAGGGACCGGAACTCTTCTCAATGAGCAGTTCTTC. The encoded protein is CASSETGTGTLLNEQFF.

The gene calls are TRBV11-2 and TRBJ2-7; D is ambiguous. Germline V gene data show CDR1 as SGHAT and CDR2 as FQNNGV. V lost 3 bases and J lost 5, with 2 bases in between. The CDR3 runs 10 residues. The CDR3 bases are TGTGCCAGCAGCTTCAACGAGCAGTACTTC. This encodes CASSFNEQYF.

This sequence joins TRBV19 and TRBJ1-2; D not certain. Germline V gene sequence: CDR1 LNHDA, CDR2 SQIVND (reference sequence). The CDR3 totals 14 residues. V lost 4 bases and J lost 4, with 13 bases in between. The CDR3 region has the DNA TGTGCCAGTAGTAGGCAACAGACATCCTATGGCTACACCTTC. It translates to CASSRQQTSYGYTF.

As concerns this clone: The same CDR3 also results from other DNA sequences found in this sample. The CDR3 sequence is CASSTGLTYEQYF. The CDR3 nucleotides read TGTGCCAGTAGTACGGGACTAACCTACGAGCAGTACTTC. V gene TRBV19 combines with J gene TRBJ2-7, with 7 bases fitting TRBD2. Germline trimming cut 4 bases from V and 2 bases from J; bases unmatched to any gene: 2. The CDR3 is 13 residues long. CDR1 and CDR2 (germline): LNHDA, SQIVND (reference sequence).

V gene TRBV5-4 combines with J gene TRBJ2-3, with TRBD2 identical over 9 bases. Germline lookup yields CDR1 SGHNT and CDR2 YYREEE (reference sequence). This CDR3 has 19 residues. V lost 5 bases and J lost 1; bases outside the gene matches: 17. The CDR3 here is CASRPGGGGAGVGTDTQYF. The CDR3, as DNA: TGTGCCAGCAGGCCGGGGGGCGGGGGGGCTGGGGTTGGCACAGATACGCAGTATTTT.

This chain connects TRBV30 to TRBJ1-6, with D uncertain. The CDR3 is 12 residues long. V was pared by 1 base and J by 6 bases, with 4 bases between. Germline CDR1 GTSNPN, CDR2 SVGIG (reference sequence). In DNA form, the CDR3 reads TGTGCCTGGAGTGGCGTTAATTCACCCCTCCACTTT. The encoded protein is CAWSGVNSPLHF.

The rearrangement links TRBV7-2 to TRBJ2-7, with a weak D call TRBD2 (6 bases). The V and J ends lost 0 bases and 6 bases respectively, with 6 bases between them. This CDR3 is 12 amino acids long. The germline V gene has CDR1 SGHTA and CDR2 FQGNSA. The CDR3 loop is CASSLARGEQYF. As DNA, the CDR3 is TGTGCCAGCAGCTTAGCGCGGGGCGAGCAGTACTTC.

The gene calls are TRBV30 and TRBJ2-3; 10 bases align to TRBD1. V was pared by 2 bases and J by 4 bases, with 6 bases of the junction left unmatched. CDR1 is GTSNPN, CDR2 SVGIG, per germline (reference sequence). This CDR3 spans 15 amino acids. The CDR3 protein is CAWSKGQGIADTQYF. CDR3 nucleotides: TGTGCCTGGAGTAAGGGACAGGGGATTGCAGATACGCAGTATTTT.

The CDR3 spells CAIRGAGVTDTQYF. In nucleotides, the CDR3 is TGTGCCATCAGAGGAGCGGGGGTAACAGATACGCAGTATTTT. The V gene is TRBV10-3, the J gene TRBJ2-3; 8 bases are a match to TRBD2. Germline trimming cut 6 bases from V and 3 bases from J; bases unmatched to any gene: 5. This CDR3 contains 14 residues. Germline values: CDR1 ENHRY, CDR2 SYGVKD.

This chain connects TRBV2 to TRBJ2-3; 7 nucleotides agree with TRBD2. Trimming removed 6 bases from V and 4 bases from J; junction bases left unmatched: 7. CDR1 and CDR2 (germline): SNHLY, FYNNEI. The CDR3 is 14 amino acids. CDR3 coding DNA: TGTGCCAGCAGGTCCCCCCGGGAGGCAGATACGCAGTATTTT. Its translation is CASRSPREADTQYF. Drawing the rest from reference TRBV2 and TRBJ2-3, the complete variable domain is EPEVTQTPSHQVTQMGQEVILRCVPISNHLYFYWYRQILGQKVEFLVSFYNNEISEKSEIFDDQFSVERPDGSNFTLKIRSTKLEDSAMYFCASRSPREADTQYFGPGTRLTVL.

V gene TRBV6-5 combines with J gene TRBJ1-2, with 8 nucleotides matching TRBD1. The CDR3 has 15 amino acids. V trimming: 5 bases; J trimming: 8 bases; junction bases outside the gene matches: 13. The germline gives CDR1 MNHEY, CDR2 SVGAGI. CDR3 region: CASSTLDRDPRGYTF. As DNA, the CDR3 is TGTGCCAGCAGTACATTGGACAGGGACCCCCGCGGCTACACCTTC.

The CDR3 coding sequence is TGTGCCAGCTCACTAGACAGTTCCCTATACAATGAGCAGTTCTTC. Residues: CASSLDSSLYNEQFF. The gene calls are TRBV18 and TRBJ2-1; perhaps TRBD1 as D (5 bases). This CDR3 contains 15 residues. Trimming took 4 bases from V and 4 from J, leaving 14 bases between them. Germline values: CDR1 KGHSH, CDR2 LQKENI. Looking up the rest from reference TRBV18 and TRBJ2-1 gives the full variable domain: NAGVMQNPRHLVRRRGQEARLRCSPMKGHSHVYWYRQLPEEGLKFMVYLQKENIIDESGMPKERFSAEFPKEGPSILRIQQVVRGDSAAYFCASSLDSSLYNEQFFGPGTRLTVL.

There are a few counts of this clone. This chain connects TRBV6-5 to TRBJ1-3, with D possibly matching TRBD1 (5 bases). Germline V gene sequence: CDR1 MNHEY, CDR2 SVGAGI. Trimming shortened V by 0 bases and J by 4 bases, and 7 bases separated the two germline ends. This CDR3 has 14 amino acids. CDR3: CASSYSNRGNTIYF. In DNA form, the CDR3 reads TGTGCCAGCAGTTACTCGAACAGGGGAAACACCATATATTTT.

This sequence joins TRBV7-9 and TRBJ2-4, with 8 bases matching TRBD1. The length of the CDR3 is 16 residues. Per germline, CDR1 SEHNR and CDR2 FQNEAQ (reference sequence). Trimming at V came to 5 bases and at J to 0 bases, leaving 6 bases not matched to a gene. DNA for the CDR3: TGTGCCAGCAGCCTACGGACAGGGCTAGCCAAAAACATTCAGTACTTC. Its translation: CASSLRTGLAKNIQYF.

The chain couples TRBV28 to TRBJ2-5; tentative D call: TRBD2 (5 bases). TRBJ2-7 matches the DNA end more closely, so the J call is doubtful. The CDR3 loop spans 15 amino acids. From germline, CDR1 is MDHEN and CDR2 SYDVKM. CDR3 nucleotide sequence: TGTGCCAGCAGTTTAATCCGGGGATCGATCCACGAGCAGTACTTC. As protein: CASSLIRGSIHEQYF.

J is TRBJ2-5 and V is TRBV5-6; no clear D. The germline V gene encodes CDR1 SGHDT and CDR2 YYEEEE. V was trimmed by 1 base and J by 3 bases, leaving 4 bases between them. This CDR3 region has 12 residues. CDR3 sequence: CASSLFEETQYF. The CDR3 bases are TGTGCCAGCAGCTTGTTCGAAGAGACCCAGTACTTC.

The CDR3 DNA follows: TGTGCCAGCAGTCCCCAAGCGGGAGACCCGTCCGAGCAGTACTTC. This sequence encodes CASSPQAGDPSEQYF. The V call is TRBV27, the J call TRBJ2-7; TRBD2 matches 8 bases. Germline V lookup: CDR1 MNHEY, CDR2 SMNVEV (reference sequence). V shed 5 bases and J 6 bases; nucleotides not matched to a gene: 12. The CDR3 is made up of 15 amino acids.

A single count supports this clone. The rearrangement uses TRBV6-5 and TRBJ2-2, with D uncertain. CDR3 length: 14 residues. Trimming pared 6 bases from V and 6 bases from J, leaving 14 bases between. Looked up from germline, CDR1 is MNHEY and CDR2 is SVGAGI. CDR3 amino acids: CASRPLGAPGELFF. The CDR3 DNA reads TGTGCCAGCAGACCTCTAGGCGCCCCCGGGGAGCTGTTTTTT.

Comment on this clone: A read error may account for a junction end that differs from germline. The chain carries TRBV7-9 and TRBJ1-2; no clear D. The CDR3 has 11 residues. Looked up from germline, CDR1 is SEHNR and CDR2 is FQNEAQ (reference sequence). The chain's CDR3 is CSSSLDSGYTF. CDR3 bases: TGTTCCAGCAGCTTAGACTCGGGCTACACCTTC.

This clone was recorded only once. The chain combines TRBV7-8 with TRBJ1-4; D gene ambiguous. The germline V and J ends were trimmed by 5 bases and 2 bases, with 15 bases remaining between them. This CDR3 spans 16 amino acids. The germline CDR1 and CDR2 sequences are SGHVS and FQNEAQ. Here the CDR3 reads CASSPVGSGTNEKLFF. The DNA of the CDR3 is TGTGCCAGCAGCCCAGTGGGGTCGGGGACTAATGAAAAACTGTTTTTT.

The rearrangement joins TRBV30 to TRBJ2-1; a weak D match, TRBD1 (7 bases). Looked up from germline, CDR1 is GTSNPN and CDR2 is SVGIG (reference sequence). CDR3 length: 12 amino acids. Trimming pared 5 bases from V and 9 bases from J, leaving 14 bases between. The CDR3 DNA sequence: TGTGCCTGGGGAGGGGGCCTGGGTGAGCAGTTCTTC. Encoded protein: CAWGGGLGEQFF.

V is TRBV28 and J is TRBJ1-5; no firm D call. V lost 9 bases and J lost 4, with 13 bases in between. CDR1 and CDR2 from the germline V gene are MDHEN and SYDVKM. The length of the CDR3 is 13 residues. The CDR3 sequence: CASNGRLNQPQHF. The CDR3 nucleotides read TGTGCCAGTAACGGCAGGCTTAATCAGCCCCAGCATTTT.

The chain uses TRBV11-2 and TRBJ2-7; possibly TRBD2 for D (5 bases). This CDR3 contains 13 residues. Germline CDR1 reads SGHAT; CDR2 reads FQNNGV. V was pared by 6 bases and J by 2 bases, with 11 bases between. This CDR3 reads CASSFGVAYEQYF. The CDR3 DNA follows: TGTGCCAGCAGTTTCGGGGTTGCCTACGAGCAGTACTTC. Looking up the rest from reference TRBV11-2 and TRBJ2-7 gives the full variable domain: EAGVAQSPRYKIIEKRQSVAFWCNPISGHATLYWYQQILGQGPKLLIQFQNNGVVDDSQLPKDRFSAERLKGVDSTLKIQPAKLEDSAVYLCASSFGVAYEQYFGPGTRLTVT.

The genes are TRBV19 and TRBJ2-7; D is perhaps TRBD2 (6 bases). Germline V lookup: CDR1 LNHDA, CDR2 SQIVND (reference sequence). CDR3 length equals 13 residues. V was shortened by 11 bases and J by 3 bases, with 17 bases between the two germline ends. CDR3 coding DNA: TGTGCCTCCTCCGCGCCCGGGGGCTACGAGCAGTACTTC. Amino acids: CASSAPGGYEQYF.

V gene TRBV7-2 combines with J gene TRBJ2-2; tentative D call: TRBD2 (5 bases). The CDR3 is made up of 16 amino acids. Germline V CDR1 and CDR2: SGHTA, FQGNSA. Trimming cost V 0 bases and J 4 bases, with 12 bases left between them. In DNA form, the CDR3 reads TGTGCCAGCAGCTTAGCGCCAAGCGGAGCCACCGGGGAGCTGTTTTTT. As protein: CASSLAPSGATGELFF.